Sequencing of this T cell receptor (beta chain) was carried out in a study of glioma-infiltrating T cells. The iRepertoire nested amplicon-rescue multiplex PCR amplified TCR alpha and beta CDR3s from RNA. MiXCR, run by TCRdb on the multiplex PCR reads, gives a single entry per CDR3 protein. The sample has about 99,000 distinct CDR3 sequences, about 28% seen once. The CDR3 spans 14 residues. Germline V lookup: CDR1 SGHDN, CDR2 FVKESK. V shed 1 base and J shed 4 bases, with 10 bases lying between them. Sequencing was performed on glioma tissue, nonneoplastic brain tissue, or PBMCs (not recorded which). The source is a human donor with low-grade glioma or glioblastoma, undergoing nonglioma brain surgery, or in good health (not recorded which). V and J are TRBV14 and TRBJ2-5; D not certain. The CDR3 sequence: CASSQAISLETQYF. In DNA, the CDR3 is TGTGCCAGCAGCCAAGCGATCTCTTTAGAGACCCAGTACTTC.